This entry is about one T cell receptor beta chain. Methods used by the authors: Quantification of nucleated cells was approximated via reference gene primer amplification. Clones were read by immunoSEQ multiplex PCR, and TCRdb kept only the in-frame ones, dropping some. Clonal size and the V and J genes are those of that table, whereas D and trimming came from the DNA. Seen here are 100,000 to 120,000 clones, over 75% observed once, and the top ten hold approximately 16%. The data originate from a study of blood T cell repertoires in COVID-19. Study-level information: The samples span acute and convalescent COVID-19 from the United States, Italy and Spain. Sample material is recorded as cDNA or gDNA derived from T cells, B-cell-depleted T cells, or PBMCs.

CDR1 MNHEY and CDR2 SMNVEV come from the germline V gene (reference sequence). The CDR3 runs 16 residues. V gave up 5 bases and J gave up 5 bases, with 21 bases separating them. Material for sequencing was peripheral blood. The rearrangement uses TRBV27 and TRBJ1-1; D not resolved. This sequence originates from an elderly woman with active or convalescent COVID-19. CDR3 nucleotide sequence: TGTGCCAGCAGTCCCCACCAGACACCGTACCAGACTGAAGCTTTCTTT. This encodes CASSPHQTPYQTEAFF.